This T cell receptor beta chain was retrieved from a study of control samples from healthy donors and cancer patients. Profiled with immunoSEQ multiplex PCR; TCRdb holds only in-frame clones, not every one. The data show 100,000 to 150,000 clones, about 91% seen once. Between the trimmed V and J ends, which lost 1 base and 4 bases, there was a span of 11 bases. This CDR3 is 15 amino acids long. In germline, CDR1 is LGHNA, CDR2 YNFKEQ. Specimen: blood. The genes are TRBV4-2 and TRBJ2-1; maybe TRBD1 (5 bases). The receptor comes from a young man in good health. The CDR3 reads CASSQVRGAYNEQFF. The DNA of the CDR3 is TGTGCCAGCAGCCAAGTTAGGGGCGCTTACAATGAGCAGTTCTTC.